The 12 T cell receptor beta chains reported below all come from one sample, sequenced in a study of T cell repertoires in cytomegalovirus infection. TCRdb used MiXCR to reprocess the reads, holding one entry per CDR3 protein. The table lists some 150,000 distinct CDR3 sequences, roughly 6% of them singletons, with about 20% in the top ten. Material: PBMCs. Every receptor here comes from a human donor in good health (CMV status not recorded). Some clones in this sample may be carry-over from other donors' samples.

This clonotype was detected a few times. The rearrangement links TRBV6-2 or TRBV6-3 to TRBJ2-2, with 11 nucleotides matching TRBD2. CDR1 and CDR2 from the germline V gene are MNHEY and SVGEGT. V shed 6 bases, J shed 4 bases, and the junction held 7 bases outside the gene matches. CDR3 length: 16 amino acids. The CDR3 region has the DNA TGTGCCAGCAGCGAGACTAGCGGGGCAGCCACCGGGGAGCTGTTTTTT. Translation gives CASSETSGAATGELFF.

V is TRBV4-2 and J is TRBJ1-5; unclear D gene. There are 15 residues in the CDR3. V lost 0 bases and J 9 bases, leaving 15 bases between the germline ends. Germline CDR1 LGHNA, CDR2 YNFKEQ. The CDR3 loop reads CASSQDGQALGPQHF. CDR3 sequence (DNA): TGTGCCAGCAGCCAAGACGGTCAGGCTTTAGGGCCCCAGCATTTT.

The rearrangement uses TRBV6-2 or TRBV6-3 and TRBJ1-2; 7 bases map to TRBD1. The CDR3 runs to 12 residues. Germline assignment: CDR1 MNHEY and CDR2 SVGEGT. With 5 bases clipped from V and 7 bases from J, the junction kept 4 bases outside the gene matches. The CDR3: CASSTGQRGYTF. The CDR3, as DNA: TGTGCCAGCAGTACGGGACAGCGTGGCTACACCTTC.

This clonotype was counted ten times or more. The chain is built from TRBV7-2 and TRBJ2-3; 12 nucleotides agree with TRBD1. Germline CDR1 reads SGHTA; CDR2 reads FQGNSA. With V trimmed by 5 bases and J by 6 bases, 9 bases remained unmatched. The CDR3 sequence is 16 residues long. CDR3 protein: CASSPQGQGASDTQYF. As DNA, the CDR3 is TGTGCCAGCAGCCCCCAGGGACAGGGGGCATCGGATACGCAGTATTTT.

Regarding this clonotype: This may stem from a read error, because a much larger clone lies one nucleotide away. This chain joins TRBV10-2 and TRBJ1-5; TRBD1 might be the D (5 bases). The CDR3 runs 12 residues. Trimming pared 6 bases from V and 8 bases from J, leaving 11 bases between. Germline V lookup: CDR1 WSHSY, CDR2 SAAADI. The CDR3 region has the DNA TGCGCCAGCAGGGACTCGGGGGAGCCCCAGCATTTT. Protein: CASRDSGEPQHF.

This clonotype occurred a few times. The chain couples TRBV20-1 to TRBJ1-1; TRBD1 aligns across 8 bases. The V and J ends lost 7 bases and 2 bases, in that order; junction bases with no gene match: 6. This CDR3 spans 13 amino acids. Germline V gene data show CDR1 as DFQATT and CDR2 as SNEGSKA (reference sequence). CDR3 protein: CSVRTGTNTEAFF. The CDR3 nucleotides are TGCAGTGTTAGGACAGGGACAAACACTGAAGCTTTCTTT.

This clonotype appeared many times. The chain recombines TRBV7-2 with TRBJ1-6; no reliable D call. Trimming removed 6 bases from V and 7 bases from J, with 7 bases in between. Germline CDR1 and CDR2: SGHTA and FQGNSA. This CDR3 is 12 amino acids long. This CDR3 is CASSFRNSPLHF. CDR3 bases: TGTGCCAGCAGTTTTCGAAATTCACCCCTCCACTTT.

This clonotype was seen a few times. This chain connects TRBV4-3 to TRBJ1-4, with D possibly TRBD1 on 5 matching bases. The CDR3 has 14 amino acids. The germline V gene encodes CDR1 LGHNA and CDR2 YSLEER. Trimming removed 4 bases at V and 8 bases at J, with 14 bases between. The DNA for the CDR3 is TGCGCCAGCAGCCCCTGGGGGGTTGAGGAAAAACTGTTTTTT. Translated, it gives CASSPWGVEEKLFF.

This sequence joins TRBV7-9 and TRBJ2-7; 11 nucleotides agree with TRBD2. The V and J ends lost 5 bases and 4 bases, in that order; junction bases with no gene match: 7. The CDR3 consists of 15 residues. The germline V gene encodes CDR1 SEHNR and CDR2 FQNEAQ (reference sequence). The CDR3 region has the DNA TGTGCCAGCAGCCCGCAGACTAGCGGGATGTACGAGCAGTACTTC. Its protein is CASSPQTSGMYEQYF.

In this sample, this clonotype turned up many times. The V and J genes are TRBV7-2 and TRBJ1-1; possible D gene TRBD1, 5 bases. The length of the CDR3 is 14 residues. V lost 5 bases and J 1 base, leaving 11 bases between the germline ends. The germline CDR1 and CDR2 sequences are SGHTA and FQGNSA. This chain's CDR3 is CASSLTARNTEAFF. The CDR3 nucleotides read TGTGCCAGCAGCCTGACAGCAAGGAACACTGAAGCTTTCTTT. The full variable domain, in which reference TRBV7-2 and TRBJ1-1 provide the parts outside the CDR3, is GAGVSQSPSNKVTEKGKDVELRCDPISGHTALYWYRQSLGQGLEFLIYFQGNSAPDKSGLPSDRFSAERTGGSVSTLTIQRTQQEDSAVYLCASSLTARNTEAFFGQGTRLTVV.

This clonotype came up many times. This chain links TRBV7-8 with TRBJ2-3; TRBD2 matches 9 bases. The CDR3 is 15 residues long. Germline values: CDR1 SGHVS, CDR2 FQNEAQ. V shed 2 bases and J 5 bases; nucleotides not matched to a gene: 5. The CDR3 sequence is CASSLFAGGGDTQYF. The CDR3 DNA reads TGTGCCAGCAGCTTATTCGCGGGGGGGGGAGATACGCAGTATTTT.

This clonotype was counted many times. The chain combines TRBV20-1 with TRBJ2-5; perhaps D is TRBD1 or TRBD2 (5 bases each). V was shortened by 1 base and J by 4 bases, with 16 bases between the two germline ends. Germline-derived CDR1 and CDR2 are DFQATT and SNEGSKA (reference sequence). The CDR3 contains 15 residues. The CDR3 is CSARGDRATRETQYF. The CDR3 DNA reads TGCAGTGCTAGAGGGGACCGGGCGACAAGAGAGACCCAGTACTTC.